The rows below give T cell receptor beta chains drawn from one sample of a study of control samples from healthy donors and cancer patients. Profiling relied on immunoSEQ multiplex PCR, and the TCRdb table lists in-frame clones only, not all of them. Among about 110,000 clones, 82% were seen once, and the ten largest hold around 6.4%. The sample was blood. Receptors were obtained from a young man in good health. Each CDR3 is given with its conserved first and last residue. Each record gives: CDR3 length, D gene, V gene, clone size, J gene, CDR3 DNA, CDR3 protein. The D gene is left open where the match is weak. Clone size is stated in some rows and not others, as once, few, many or a class when expanded.

>15|TRBD1|TRBV5-5|NA|TRBJ2-1
TGTGCCAGCAGCTTACAGGGGGTATCGTACAATGAGCAGTTCTTC
CASSLQGVSYNEQFF
>15|TRBD1|TRBV18|NA|TRBJ2-7
TGTGCCAGCTCACCAAATCCGGGACAGGGTACGGAGCAGTACTTC
CASSPNPGQGTEQYF
>12|NA|TRBV10-3|NA|TRBJ2-7
TGTGCCATCAGTGAGTATGGGGGGTTGCAGTACTTC
CAISEYGGLQYF
>13|NA|TRBV7-8|NA|TRBJ2-4
TGTGCCAGCAGCCCCCTTCCAAAAAACATTCAGTACTTC
CASSPLPKNIQYF
>15|NA|TRBV30|few|TRBJ2-2
TGTGCCTGGAGTTATACGACAGTCCCCACCGGGGAGCTGTTTTTT
CAWSYTTVPTGELFF
>15|TRBD2|TRBV27|NA|TRBJ2-1
TGTGCCAGCAGTTTATCGACTAGCGGCCTGGATGAGCAGTTCTTC
CASSLSTSGLDEQFF
>19|TRBD2|TRBV4-3|NA|TRBJ2-7
TGCGCCAGCAGCCAAGCGCCTGGACTAGCGGGGGGGGTGTCGTACGAGCAGTACTTC
CASSQAPGLAGGVSYEQYF
>14|TRBD1|TRBV5-4|NA|TRBJ2-5
TGTGCCAGCGGTTTTTACAGGGGGCAGGAGACCCAGTACTTC
CASGFYRGQETQYF
>13|NA|TRBV3-1/TRBV3-2|NA|TRBJ1-2
TGTGCCAGCAGCTTAAGGTTAGGGAGCGGCTACACCTTC
CASSLRLGSGYTF
>14|NA|TRBV5-4|once|TRBJ1-2
TGTGCCAGCAGCTTGGGGGATGGGTACTATGGCTACACCTTC
CASSLGDGYYGYTF
>13|TRBD1|TRBV30|NA|TRBJ1-2
TGTGCCTGGAGTGTGGGACAGGGGGATGGCTACACCTTC
CAWSVGQGDGYTF
>15|NA|TRBV28|NA|TRBJ1-2
TGTGCCAGCAGTTTACCTTATTTAGGCGAGTATGGCTACACCTTC
CASSLPYLGEYGYTF
>17|TRBD2|TRBV30|once|TRBJ2-4
TGTGCCTGGAGTGGGACGGGGGGTTTACTAGCCAAAAACATTCAGTACTTC
CAWSGTGGLLAKNIQYF
>11|NA|TRBV20-1|NA|TRBJ1-1
TGCAGTGCGGAAAACAGGGTAAAAGCTTTCTTT
CSAENRVKAFF
>15|NA|TRBV5-1|once|TRBJ1-4
TGCGCCAGCAGCTCGCGGGGTTTCGATGGGGAAAAACTGTTTTTT
CASSSRGFDGEKLFF
>15|NA|TRBV14|NA|TRBJ2-3
TGTGCCAGCAGCCGGGGGGACTCTTTCACAGATACGCAGTATTTT
CASSRGDSFTDTQYF
>13|TRBD1|TRBV10-2|NA|TRBJ1-4
TGCGCCAGCAGCAGGGAAAACAGGGGTAAACTGTTTTTT
CASSRENRGKLFF
>14|NA|TRBV21-1|NA|TRBJ2-7
TGTGCCAGCAGCGTCCGGGACACCTACTACGAGCAGTACTTC
CASSVRDTYYEQYF
>12|NA|TRBV7-8|NA|TRBJ2-3
TGTGCCAGCAGCCGGGAGCGGGTTACGCAGTATTTT
CASSRERVTQYF
>11|NA|TRBV6-5|NA|TRBJ2-7
TGTGCCAGCAGTCAGGGAAACGAGCAGTACTTC
CASSQGNEQYF
>13|NA|TRBV4-2|once|TRBJ1-5
TGTGCCAGCAGCCAAGACGTCAATCAGCCCCAGCATTTT
CASSQDVNQPQHF